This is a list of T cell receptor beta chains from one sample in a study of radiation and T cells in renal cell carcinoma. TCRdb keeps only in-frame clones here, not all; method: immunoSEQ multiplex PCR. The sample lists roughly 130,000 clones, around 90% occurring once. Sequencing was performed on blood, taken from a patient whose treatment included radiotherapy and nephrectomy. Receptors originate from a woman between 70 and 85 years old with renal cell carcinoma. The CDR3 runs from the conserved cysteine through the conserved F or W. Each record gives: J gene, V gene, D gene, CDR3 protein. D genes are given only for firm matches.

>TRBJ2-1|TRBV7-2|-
CASGPGGSYNEQFF
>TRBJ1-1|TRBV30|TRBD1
CAWNRGLGGTEAFF
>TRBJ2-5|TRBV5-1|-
CASSRDGETQETQYF
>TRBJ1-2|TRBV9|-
CASSSPSANYGYTF
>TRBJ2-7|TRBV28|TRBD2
CASGPSGGAYEQYF
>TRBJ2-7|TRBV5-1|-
CASSLALGRVGEQYF
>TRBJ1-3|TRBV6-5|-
CASSYSRGTSGNTIYF
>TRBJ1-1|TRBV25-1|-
CASSEGGPLLNTEAFF
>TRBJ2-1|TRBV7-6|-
CASSPETRDNEQFF
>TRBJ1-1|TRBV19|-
CASSISGYTEAFF
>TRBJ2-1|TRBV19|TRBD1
CASSIGQAGNEQFF
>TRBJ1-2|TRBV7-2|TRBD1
CASSSEPHTGGRVGYTF
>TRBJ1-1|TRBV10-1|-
CASSDRLGGNTEAFF
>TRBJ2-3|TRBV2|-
CASSEPEGSTDTQYF
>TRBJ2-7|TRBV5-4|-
CASSSTYNYEQYF
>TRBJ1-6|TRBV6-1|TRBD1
CASRWDSNSPLHF
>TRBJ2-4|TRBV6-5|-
CASRRLSAKNIQYF
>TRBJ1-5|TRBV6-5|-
CASSFSGGPQHF
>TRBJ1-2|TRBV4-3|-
CASSQDGPTAGYTF
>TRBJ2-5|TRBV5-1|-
CASSFGPPRPTEETQYF
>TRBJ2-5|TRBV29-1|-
CSVGLGETQYF
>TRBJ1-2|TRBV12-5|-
CASATSRVGGYTF
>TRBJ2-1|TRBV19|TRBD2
CASSIGKTIAGDNEQFF
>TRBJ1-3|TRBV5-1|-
CASSLEGVSGNTIYF
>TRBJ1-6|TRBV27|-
CASTLRRQGSYNSPLHF
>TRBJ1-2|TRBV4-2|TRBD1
CASSQGTGIYGYTF
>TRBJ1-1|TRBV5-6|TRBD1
CASSQDRANTEAFF
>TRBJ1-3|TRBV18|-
CASSPRPAGAIGNTIYF
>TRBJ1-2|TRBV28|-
CASSESGYTF
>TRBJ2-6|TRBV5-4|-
CASSLGHPSGANVLTF
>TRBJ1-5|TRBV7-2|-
CASSLIGAGSNQPQHF
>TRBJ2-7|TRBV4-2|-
CASSPGDGGAPYEQYF
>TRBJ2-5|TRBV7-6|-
CASSNSTDRFRETQYF
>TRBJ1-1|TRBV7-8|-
CASSWGTGSLEAFF
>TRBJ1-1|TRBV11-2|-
CASSLYRSEAFF
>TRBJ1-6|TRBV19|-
CASSDRDSGSPLHF
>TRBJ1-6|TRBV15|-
CATSRELDGSAPLHF
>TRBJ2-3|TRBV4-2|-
CASSQDPPGARTDTQYF
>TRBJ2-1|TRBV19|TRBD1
CASTRDRGSPTSSYNEQFF
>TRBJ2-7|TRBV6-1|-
CASARDRWEQYF
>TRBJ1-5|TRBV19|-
CASSTKGRNQPQHF
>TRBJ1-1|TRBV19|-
CASSTSNTEAFF
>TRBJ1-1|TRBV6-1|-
CASTPLGQTEAFF
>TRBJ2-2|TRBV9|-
CASSVEGQGWTGELFF
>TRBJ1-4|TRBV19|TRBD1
CASSKFRGSANEKLFF
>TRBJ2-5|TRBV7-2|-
CASSLGRETQYF
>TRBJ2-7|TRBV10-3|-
CASRGDDSYEQYF
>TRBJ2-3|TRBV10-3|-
CAMAKGDSDTDTQYF
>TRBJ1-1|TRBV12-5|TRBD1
CASGSGQGPNTEAFF
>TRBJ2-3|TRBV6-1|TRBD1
CASTRDRVTDTQYF
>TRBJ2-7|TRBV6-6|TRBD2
CASSYGGGFYEQYF
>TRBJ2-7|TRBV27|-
CASGPSGGFSYEQYF
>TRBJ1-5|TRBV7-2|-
CASSLLGTDHVQPQHF
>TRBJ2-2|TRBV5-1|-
CASSLDGGPGELFF
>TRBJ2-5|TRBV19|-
CASSPRQDLQETQYF